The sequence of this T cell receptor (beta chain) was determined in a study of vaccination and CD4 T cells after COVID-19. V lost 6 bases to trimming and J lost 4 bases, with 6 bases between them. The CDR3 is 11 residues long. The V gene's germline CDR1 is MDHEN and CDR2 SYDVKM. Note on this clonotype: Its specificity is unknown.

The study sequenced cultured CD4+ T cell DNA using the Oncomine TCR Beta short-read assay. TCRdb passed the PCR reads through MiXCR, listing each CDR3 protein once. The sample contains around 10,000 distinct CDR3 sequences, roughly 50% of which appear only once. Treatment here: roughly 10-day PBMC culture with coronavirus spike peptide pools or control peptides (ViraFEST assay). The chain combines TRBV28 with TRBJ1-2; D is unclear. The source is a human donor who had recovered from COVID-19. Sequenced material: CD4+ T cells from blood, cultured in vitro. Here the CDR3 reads CASSQLYGYTF. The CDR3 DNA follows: TGTGCCAGCAGCCAACTCTATGGCTACACCTTC.